This entry is about one T cell receptor beta chain. This entry is derived from a study of control samples from healthy donors and cancer patients. Using immunoSEQ multiplex PCR, the repertoire was profiled, and TCRdb retains in-frame clones only, with some absent. The repertoire consists of 50,000 to 70,000 clones, with more than 95% occurring once and the leading ten covering approximately 1.1%. Looked up from germline, CDR1 is MNHEY and CDR2 is SMNVEV (reference sequence). Trimming pared 6 bases from V and 3 bases from J, leaving 20 bases between. The CDR3 is 16 amino acids. Sequenced input: blood. The rearrangement joins TRBV27 to TRBJ1-1; D may be TRBD1 (5 bases). The sequence was obtained from a woman aged 18 to 35 in good health. In DNA, the CDR3 is TGTGCCAGCAGATATAAACAAGGACTGGGGGACACTGAAGCTTTCTTT. This codes for CASRYKQGLGDTEAFF.